This T cell receptor (beta chain) was observed in a study of CD8 T cells in ankylosing spondylitis. TCRdb called the 5' RACE reads again in MiXCR, with one record for every CDR3 protein. The sample has over 130,000 distinct CDR3 sequences, about 42% seen once. This clonotype turned up a few times. The TCR sequence derives from a male donor with ankylosing spondylitis. The source material was synovial fluid, either unsorted or a sorted T cell fraction (not recorded which).

For the CDR3, the DNA is TGCAGTGCTAGACCCATCGATCATTGGGGGCAGTACTTC. It codes for CSARPIDHWGQYF. The rearrangement joins TRBV20-1 to TRBJ2-7, with unresolved D. This CDR3 has 13 amino acids. Trimming removed 2 bases at V and 9 bases at J, with 17 bases between. Germline values: CDR1 DFQATT, CDR2 SNEGSKA (reference sequence).